This T cell receptor (beta chain) derives from a study of cytomegalovirus exposure and HLA in healthy donors. Study-level background: From 150 million to 200 million T cells, an earlier analysis saw around 120 million unique TCR beta sequences. Whole-study findings and limits: By a later analysis, the bulk of CMV-associated TCR beta chains appeared HLA-restricted. The authors listed 164 TCR beta chains as cytomegalovirus-associated.

With regard to this clone: Its antigen is currently unknown.

Each donor was healthy, and each was a bone marrow donor. V shed 6 bases and J shed 4 bases, with 6 bases lying between them. The CDR3 runs 12 residues. Per the germline V gene, CDR1 is SNHLY and CDR2 is FYNNEI. The PCR employed 60 Vbeta primers together with 13 Jbeta primers. This table comes from immunoSEQ multiplex PCR, and its TCRdb copy is limited to in-frame clones, with some not included. Of approximately 100,000 clones listed, around three quarters are singletons. The specimen was PBMCs. The clonotype originates from a man in his fifties or sixties in good health and CMV-seropositive. The chain combines TRBV2 with TRBJ1-4; D unresolved. The CDR3 DNA sequence: TGTGCCAGCAGGGGGAGTAATGAAAAACTGTTTTTT. This translates into CASRGSNEKLFF.